The 5 T cell receptor beta chains in this list originate from one sample, sequenced in a study of CD8 T cells in ankylosing spondylitis. TCRdb re-derived calls from the 5' RACE reads in MiXCR, one entry per CDR3 protein. The sample gives around 150,000 distinct CDR3 sequences, 11% of which show up once; roughly 29% is in the top ten. The sample taken for sequencing was blood, either unsorted or a sorted T cell fraction (not recorded which). The source is a male donor with ankylosing spondylitis or in good health (not recorded which).

There are a few counts of this clonotype. The rearrangement joins TRBV11-2 to TRBJ2-1; D unresolved. Germline CDR1 SGHAT, CDR2 FQNNGV. Trimming removed 4 bases from V and 6 bases from J, with 10 bases in between. The CDR3 length is 13 residues. CDR3 region: CASSWTAANEQFF. CDR3 DNA sequence: TGTGCCAGCAGCTGGACCGCAGCCAATGAGCAGTTCTTC.

This clonotype came up a few times. The genes are TRBV7-2 and TRBJ2-5; D not resolved. V shed 0 bases and J shed 5 bases, with 10 bases lying between them. This CDR3 has 14 amino acids. Germline assignment: CDR1 SGHTA and CDR2 FQGNSA. The DNA for the CDR3 is TGTGCCAGCAGCTTAGCGGGCTTAAGGGAGACCCAGTACTTC. Translated, it gives CASSLAGLRETQYF.

Ten or more counts support this clonotype. The chain links TRBV20-1 to TRBJ1-5; the match to TRBD1 covers 7 bases. Germline lookup yields CDR1 DFQATT and CDR2 SNEGSKA (reference sequence). The CDR3 consists of 14 residues. J gave up 10 bases and V 5 bases, and 14 bases lay outside the gene matches. The CDR3 loop reads CSAPPGDRLDPQHF. The CDR3 nucleotides read TGCAGTGCTCCCCCGGGGGACAGACTAGATCCCCAGCATTTT.

This clonotype has a count of ten or more. The rearrangement joins TRBV3-1 to TRBJ2-3; 8 bases agree with TRBD2. The CDR3 runs to 18 residues. The germline V gene has CDR1 LGHDT and CDR2 YNNKEL (reference sequence). With 2 bases clipped from V and 2 bases from J, the junction kept 12 bases outside the gene matches. CDR3 coding DNA: TGTGCCAGCAGCCAACGACTTATCGGACTAGCCCCCACAGATACGCAGTATTTT. Translating gives CASSQRLIGLAPTDTQYF.

This clonotype was found many times. V gene TRBV7-7 combines with J gene TRBJ1-2; D gene ambiguous. This CDR3 has 13 residues. V dropped 3 bases and J dropped 3 bases, with 8 bases sitting between them. In germline, CDR1 is SSHAT, CDR2 FNYEAQ (reference sequence). CDR3 DNA: TGTGCCAGCAGCTTCCTAGGGCACTATGGCTACACCTTC. It yields the protein CASSFLGHYGYTF.